This TCR beta chain comes out of a study of beta chain features in type 1 diabetes. Each sorted fraction was over 95% pure. The entirety of the isolated RNA underwent reverse transcription, so expressed TCRB transcripts were sequenced. The table came from immunoSEQ multiplex PCR; TCRdb's copy has only in-frame clones and leaves some out. The data show about 160,000 clones, 9% to 10% seen once. Of note for this clone: Its antigen is not identified.

Whole-study findings and limits: The study found fewer insertions and more deletions at VDJ junctions in type 1 diabetes patients. Moderate yet significant TCRB CDR3 shortening was seen in Type 1 diabetes patients in all four CD4+ subsets. Cells with high TCR expression could be over-represented when cDNA is sequenced. PCR, the amplification step, might favor shorter templates, equally in patients and controls.

Specimen: central memory CD4+ T cells from blood. This sequence originates from a woman under 40 with type 1 diabetes.

CDR3 DNA sequence: TGCAGCGTCCAACAGGGGTCTGGGGCCAACGTCCTGACTTTC. The encoded protein is CSVQQGSGANVLTF. The genes are TRBV29-1 and TRBJ2-6; 7 bases are shared with TRBD1. V gave up 6 bases and J gave up 1 base; unmatched junction bases: 3. Germline CDR1 and CDR2: SQVTM and ANQGSEA. This CDR3 region has 14 residues.